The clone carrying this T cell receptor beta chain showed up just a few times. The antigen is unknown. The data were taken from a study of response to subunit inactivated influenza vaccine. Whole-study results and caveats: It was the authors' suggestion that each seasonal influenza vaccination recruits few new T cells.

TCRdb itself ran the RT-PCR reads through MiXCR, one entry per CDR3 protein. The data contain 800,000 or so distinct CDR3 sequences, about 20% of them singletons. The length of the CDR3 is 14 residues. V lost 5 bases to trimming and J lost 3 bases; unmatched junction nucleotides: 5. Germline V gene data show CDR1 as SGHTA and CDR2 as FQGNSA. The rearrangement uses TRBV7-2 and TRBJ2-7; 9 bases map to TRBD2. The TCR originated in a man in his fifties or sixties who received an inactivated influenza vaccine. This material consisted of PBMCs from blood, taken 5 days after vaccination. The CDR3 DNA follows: TGTGCCAGCAGCCCCGTAGCGGGAGTCTACGAGCAGTACTTC. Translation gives CASSPVAGVYEQYF.